Listed here are 8 T cell receptor beta chains from one sample, sequenced in a study of OX40 agonist ivuxolimab in advanced cancers. The method was immunoSEQ multiplex PCR; TCRdb's version includes in-frame clones alone and lacks a portion of them. This sample carries approximately 84,000 clones, 86% of them seen once, and the ten largest clones take less than 2%. This specimen consisted of CD4+ or CD8+ T cells sorted from blood, obtained in a trial of the OX40 agonist ivuxolimab. The source of these receptors is an adult with an advanced solid tumor such as melanoma, head and neck, liver or kidney cancer.

The V call is TRBV6-5, the J call TRBJ1-2; D remains unclear. The CDR3 is 14 residues long. Per germline, CDR1 MNHEY and CDR2 SVGAGI. V lost 2 bases and J lost 7, with 14 bases in between. This CDR3 reads CASSYTDGRFGYTF. CDR3 in DNA: TGTGCCAGCAGTTACACGGACGGGAGATTTGGCTACACCTTC.

The chain has TRBV25-1 and TRBJ1-2; no definite D call. The CDR3 has 15 residues. Germline V gene lookup returns CDR1 MGHDK and CDR2 SYGVNS. Trimming stripped 6 bases from V and 2 bases from J, with 16 bases between. The CDR3 DNA reads TGTGCCAGCAGGGATAATCTCGGCAGGAACTATGGCTACACCTTC. Its protein is CASRDNLGRNYGYTF.

The chain uses TRBV5-1 and TRBJ1-6; D unclear. The germline CDR1 and CDR2 sequences are SGHRS and YFSETQ. Trimming pared 3 bases from V and 0 bases from J, leaving 13 bases between. The CDR3 loop spans 17 amino acids. The CDR3 region is CASSSLQRSSYNSPLHF. CDR3 in DNA: TGCGCCAGCAGCTCTCTACAGAGGAGCTCCTATAATTCACCCCTCCACTTT.

The chain carries TRBV9 and TRBJ2-2, with 9 bases that match TRBD1. The CDR3 covers 17 residues. After removal of 0 bases from V and 7 bases from J, the junction contained 10 bases not matched to a gene. Germline CDR1 SGDLS, CDR2 YYNGEE. CDR3 amino acids: CASSVALNTGGVGELFF. In DNA, the CDR3 is TGTGCCAGCAGCGTAGCGCTAAATACAGGGGGCGTCGGGGAGCTGTTTTTT.

This chain uses TRBV11-1 with TRBJ1-5; TRBD1 matches 8 bases. The CDR3 has 14 residues. Trimming cost V 5 bases and J 4 bases; bases outside gene matches: 4. The germline V gene encodes CDR1 SGHAT and CDR2 FQDESV (reference sequence). CDR3 protein: CASSDRGINQPQHF. The CDR3 DNA reads TGTGCCAGCAGCGACAGGGGAATTAATCAGCCCCAGCATTTT.

The rearrangement joins TRBV7-9 to TRBJ2-1; 7 nucleotides line up with TRBD2. This CDR3 is built from 14 residues. In germline, CDR1 is SEHNR, CDR2 FQNEAQ (reference sequence). Losses at the gene ends were 1 base for V and 9 bases for J; bases not matched to a gene: 6. Written as DNA, the CDR3 is TGTGCCAGCAGCTTAGGGGGAGGGTTCGGTGAGCAGTTCTTC. As protein: CASSLGGGFGEQFF.

The V gene is TRBV7-2, the J gene TRBJ1-2, with TRBD1 as a possible D gene (5 bases). The germline V and J ends were trimmed by 5 bases and 1 base, with 8 bases remaining between them. Per germline, CDR1 SGHTA and CDR2 FQGNSA. The CDR3 extends over 13 amino acids. The CDR3 DNA is TGTGCCAGCAGCGGCAGGGTTAACTATGGCTACACCTTC. Protein product: CASSGRVNYGYTF.

The rearrangement joins TRBV6-6 to TRBJ2-7, with 8 bases aligning to TRBD1. The CDR3 totals 13 residues. V lost 7 bases and J lost 3; bases outside the gene matches: 5. Germline CDR1 reads MNHNY; CDR2 reads SVGAGI (reference sequence). CDR3 sequence (DNA): TGTGCCAGCACGGGGACAGGAGACTACGAGCAGTACTTC. Translation: CASTGTGDYEQYF.